Listed below are T cell receptor beta chains from one sample, sequenced in a study of blood T cells in healthy people across ages. TCRdb passed the 5' RACE reads through MiXCR, listing each CDR3 protein once. The sample has 850,000 or so distinct CDR3 sequences, 29% seen once. What was sequenced was blood. The source is an elderly woman in good health. CDR3s include the opening cysteine and the closing phenylalanine or tryptophan. Each record gives: clone size, V gene, J gene, CDR3 protein. The size entry is marked missing in some rows and otherwise reads once, few, many or a size class.

>-|TRBV12-3/TRBV12-4|TRBJ2-3
CASSRRVTTDTQYF
>few|TRBV3-1|TRBJ1-1
CASSQVQVNTEAFF
>many|TRBV3-1|TRBJ2-7
CASSRTSGIYEQYF
>once|TRBV2|TRBJ2-5
CASRKRASGGEQETQYF
>-|TRBV3-1|TRBJ2-2
CASSQPGLKNGERFF
>many|TRBV20-1|TRBJ2-7
CSARYRTYEQYF
>-|TRBV15|TRBJ2-5
CATSRDREQKRYF
>-|TRBV6-6|TRBJ2-5
CASSYSGQSATSTYF
>many|TRBV7-2|TRBJ2-3
CASSPLAGGADTQYF
>-|TRBV6-5|TRBJ2-3
CASRPDNTVRDTQYF
>-|TRBV9|TRBJ2-2
CASREENTGELFF
>-|TRBV12-3/TRBV12-4|TRBJ2-3
CASRRASTTDAQYF
>many|TRBV5-1|TRBJ1-2
CASSQGQAANYGYTF
>-|TRBV7-2|TRBJ2-2
CASSFMQTLNTGELFF
>many|TRBV5-5|TRBJ2-3
CASSLEALIRTDTQYF
>-|TRBV2|TRBJ1-5
CACSEAGSRVQPQHF
>many|TRBV12-3/TRBV12-4|TRBJ1-5
CASSFLRDQPQHF
>-|TRBV6-5|TRBJ2-5
CTSSYGRGLLETQYF
>few|TRBV7-2|TRBJ1-2
CASNWDRFYGYTF
>-|TRBV7-2|TRBJ2-1
CACSLRAETQFF
>-|TRBV20-1|TRBJ2-6
CSANRGLTGANARTF
>many|TRBV7-9|TRBJ2-1
CASSLKGLAGGENEQFF
>-|TRBV29-1|TRBJ2-3
CSVRVGDTQYF
>-|TRBV5-1|TRBJ1-4
CASSIGAYRGVATNEKLFF
>-|TRBV9|-
CASSTSGSSPSYEQYF
>many|TRBV28|TRBJ2-4
CASSDRVAKNIQYF
>-|TRBV7-2|TRBJ2-2
CASTLAGTNTGELFF
>few|TRBV20-1|TRBJ2-1
CSARGKGGRSYNEQFF
>many|TRBV5-1|TRBJ2-5
CASALRAGAQETQYF
>few|TRBV12-3/TRBV12-4|TRBJ2-3
CAGSPSRDRVSDTQYF
>many|TRBV25-1|TRBJ2-2
CASSIGAGGELFF
>many|TRBV13|TRBJ1-2
CASSSQTGENGYTF
>few|TRBV7-2|TRBJ1-5
CASSLGPAGSNQPQHF
>-|TRBV28|TRBJ1-2
CASSPTAGGTNYGYTF
>many|TRBV4-3|TRBJ1-1
CASSQDRTSTEAFF
>many|TRBV27|TRBJ1-6
CASSLLDRDQSPLHF
>-|TRBV19|TRBJ2-6
CASSRIPGQTALGANVLTF
>-|TRBV29-1|TRBJ1-2
CGVASLWDGDYGYTF
>many|TRBV20-1|TRBJ2-7
CSAGPSTRPYEQYF
>-|TRBV29-1|TRBJ2-4
CSVESGAKNIQYF
>-|TRBV11-2|TRBJ2-2
CAGGLTDHTGELFF
>-|TRBV18|TRBJ1-6
CASSPRGQTPKNNNSPLHF
>many|TRBV4-3|TRBJ2-3
CASSQGRSLRVSSTDTQYF
>-|TRBV12-3/TRBV12-4|TRBJ2-3
CASSFSGRPDAQYF
>-|TRBV4-2|TRBJ2-1
CASSQGVPAYNEQFF
>few|TRBV6-2/TRBV6-3|TRBJ1-5
CASSYSGRRGPFNDNQPQHF
>-|TRBV6-1|TRBJ2-7
CASSLNYERYF
>few|TRBV11-2|TRBJ1-3
CASSLDTRNTIYF
>few|TRBV7-9|TRBJ2-3
CASSSMAGGQTQYF
>-|TRBV7-2|TRBJ2-5
CASSEDGGGQETQYF
>many|TRBV11-2|TRBJ2-7
CASSSRDRGAYEQYF
>many|TRBV15|TRBJ2-5
CATSRERGMTQYF
>-|TRBV20-1|TRBJ1-2
CSARDTTGNYGYTF
>many|TRBV5-5|TRBJ1-2
CASSLGGGTYGYTF